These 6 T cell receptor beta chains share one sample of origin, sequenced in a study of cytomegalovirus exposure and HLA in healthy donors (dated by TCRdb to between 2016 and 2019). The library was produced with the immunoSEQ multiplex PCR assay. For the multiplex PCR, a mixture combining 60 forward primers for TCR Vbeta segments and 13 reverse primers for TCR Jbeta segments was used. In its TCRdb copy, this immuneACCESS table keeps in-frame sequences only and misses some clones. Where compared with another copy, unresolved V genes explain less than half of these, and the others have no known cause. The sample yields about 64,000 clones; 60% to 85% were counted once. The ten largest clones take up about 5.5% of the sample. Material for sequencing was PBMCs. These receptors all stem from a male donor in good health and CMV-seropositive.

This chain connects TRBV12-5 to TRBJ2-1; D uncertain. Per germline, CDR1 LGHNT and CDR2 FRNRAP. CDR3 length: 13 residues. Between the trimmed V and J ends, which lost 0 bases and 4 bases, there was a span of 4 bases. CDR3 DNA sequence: TGTGCTAGTGGTTTGGTACAATACAATGAGCAGTTCTTC. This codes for CASGLVQYNEQFF.

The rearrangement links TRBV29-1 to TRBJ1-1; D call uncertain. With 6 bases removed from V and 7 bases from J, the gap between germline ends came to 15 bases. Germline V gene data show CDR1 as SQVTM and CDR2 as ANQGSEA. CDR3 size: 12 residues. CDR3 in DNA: TGCAGCGTGGCTGGGAGGGCGTATGAAGCTTTCTTT. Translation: CSVAGRAYEAFF.

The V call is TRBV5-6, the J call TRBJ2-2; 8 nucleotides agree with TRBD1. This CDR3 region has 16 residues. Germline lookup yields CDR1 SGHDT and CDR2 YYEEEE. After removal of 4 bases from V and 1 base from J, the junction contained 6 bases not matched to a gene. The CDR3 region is CASSQTGTGNTGELFF. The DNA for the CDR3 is TGTGCCAGCAGCCAGACCGGGACAGGGAACACCGGGGAGCTGTTTTTT.

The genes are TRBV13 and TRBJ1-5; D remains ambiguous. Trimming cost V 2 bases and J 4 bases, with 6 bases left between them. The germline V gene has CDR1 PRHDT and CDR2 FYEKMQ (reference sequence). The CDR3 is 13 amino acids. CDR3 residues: CASSLRGNQPQHF. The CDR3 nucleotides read TGTGCCAGCAGCTTAAGAGGAAATCAGCCCCAGCATTTT.

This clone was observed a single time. As DNA, the CDR3 is TGTGCCAGCAGCGACGCCAGGGTTCATGAAAAACTGTTTTTT. Its translation: CASSDARVHEKLFF. The gene calls are TRBV7-9 and TRBJ1-4; weak D call: TRBD1 (5 bases). Germline values: CDR1 SEHNR, CDR2 FQNEAQ (reference sequence). With 5 bases removed from V and 6 bases from J, the gap between germline ends came to 13 bases. The CDR3 sequence is 14 residues long.

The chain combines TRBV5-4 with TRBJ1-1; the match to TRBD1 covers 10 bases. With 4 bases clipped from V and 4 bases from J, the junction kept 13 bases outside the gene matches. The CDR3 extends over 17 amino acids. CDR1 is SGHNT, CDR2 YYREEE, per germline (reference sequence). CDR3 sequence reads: CASSQTGTGVLSTEAFF. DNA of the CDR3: TGTGCCAGCAGCCAAACCGGGACAGGGGTTCTCAGCACTGAAGCTTTCTTT.